What follows are 6 T cell receptor beta chains derived from one specimen sequenced in a study of T-cell reconstitution after alpha-beta-depleted transplantation in children. Unique molecular identifiers were used in preparing the TCRbeta library. TCRdb analysed the PCR reads with MiXCR anew, one entry per CDR3 protein. The top ten clones hold about 4.9% of a sample with some 200,000 distinct CDR3 sequences, roughly a tenth of them seen once. The source was PBMCs from the stem cell graft donor, collected from the stem cell graft. These receptor sequences come from a human donor who donated a stem cell graft to a child with SCID.

This clonotype was observed many times. This chain uses TRBV6-1 with TRBJ1-1; D is perhaps TRBD1 (6 bases). V was trimmed by 5 bases and J by 3 bases, leaving 16 bases between them. This CDR3 is 15 amino acids long. Germline V gene data show CDR1 as MNHNS and CDR2 as SASEGT. CDR3 loop: CASSTGGGSDTEAFF. The CDR3 nucleotides read TGTGCCAGCAGTACCGGGGGCGGGTCGGACACTGAAGCTTTCTTT.

V usage is TRBV5-1 and J usage is TRBJ1-2, with 9 bases lining up with TRBD1. V lost 5 bases to trimming and J lost 12 bases; unmatched junction nucleotides: 23. The CDR3 length is 17 residues. Germline V gene lookup returns CDR1 SGHRS and CDR2 YFSETQ. The CDR3, as DNA: TGCGCCAGCAGAGTTGCCCTCCTCATACGGGACAGGGACGGCGACACCTTC. Its translation is CASRVALLIRDRDGDTF.

This clonotype has ten or more counts. This chain connects TRBV5-1 to TRBJ1-1; TRBD1 matches 8 bases. Germline V CDR1 and CDR2: SGHRS, YFSETQ. V shed 0 bases and J 3 bases; nucleotides not matched to a gene: 4. This CDR3 region has 15 residues. The CDR3 loop reads CASSLAPGGHTEAFF. The DNA of the CDR3 is TGCGCCAGCAGCTTGGCCCCAGGGGGCCACACTGAAGCTTTCTTT.

This clonotype was observed many times. The CDR3 region is CASRRWDRGGNTEAFF. The CDR3 DNA reads TGTGCCAGCAGGCGCTGGGACAGGGGGGGGAACACTGAAGCTTTCTTT. The genes are TRBV6-1 and TRBJ1-1; 11 bases are shared with TRBD1. The CDR3 length is 16 residues. With V trimmed by 6 bases and J by 1 base, 7 bases remained unmatched. Germline CDR1 MNHNS, CDR2 SASEGT.

With respect to this clonotype: Being one base from a much bigger clone, this may be a read error. The rearrangement joins TRBV20-1 to TRBJ2-2, with TRBD2 as a possible D gene (6 bases). The CDR3 covers 17 residues. Per the germline V gene, CDR1 is DFQATT and CDR2 is SNEGSKA (reference sequence). The CDR3 reads CCARDPWRGSNTGELFF. The CDR3 DNA follows: TGCTGTGCTAGAGATCCCTGGAGGGGATCGAACACCGGGGAGCTGTTTTTT.

Ten or more counts support this clonotype. The CDR3 reads CASSEALPLPGLPHHTQYF. As DNA, the CDR3 is TGTGCCAGCAGTGAAGCGCTTCCCTTGCCCGGACTACCACACCATACGCAGTATTTT. The rearrangement uses TRBV2 and TRBJ2-3, with D maybe TRBD2 (6 bases). The CDR3 has 19 amino acids. V was trimmed by 0 bases and J by 7 bases, leaving 26 bases between them. CDR1 and CDR2 from the germline V gene are SNHLY and FYNNEI.